The clone carrying this T cell receptor (beta chain) was detected once. Profiled with immunoSEQ multiplex PCR; TCRdb holds only in-frame clones, not every one. The sample shows about 10,000 clones, around 83% of them seen only once. This sample stems from a study of chemoradiotherapy in HPV16-positive cancers. At the level of the study: Candidate HPV-specific T-cell clones and common TCR motifs came from functional assays in two HPV16-positive patients.

This receptor was identified in a human donor with HPV-associated anogenital cancer. Sequenced material: tumor tissue, taken from a patient who underwent chemoradiotherapy.

This chain's CDR3 is CASSLGLFNQPQHF. The CDR3 DNA is TGTGCCAGCAGCCTGGGACTATTCAATCAGCCCCAGCATTTT. The genes are TRBV6-5 and TRBJ1-5, with D perhaps matching TRBD1 (5 bases). Trimming removed 6 bases at V and 3 bases at J, with 12 bases between. Germline values: CDR1 MNHEY, CDR2 SVGAGI. This CDR3 region has 14 residues.